This T cell receptor (beta chain) was documented in a study of T cell changes during pregnancy in multiple sclerosis. V was pared by 1 base and J by 7 bases, with 10 bases between. The CDR3 is made up of 14 amino acids. Germline V CDR1 and CDR2: SEHNR, FQNEAQ (reference sequence). Measured with immunoSEQ multiplex PCR; TCRdb has only the in-frame clones, and not every one. This sample has fewer than 55,000 clones, with nearly 90% found just once. The clonotype comes from a female donor in good health, enrolled as a control in a pregnancy study. The chain uses TRBV7-9 and TRBJ1-4; tentative D call: TRBD1 (5 bases). The input for sequencing was peripheral blood, taken after pregnancy. CDR3 protein: CASSLVGAREKLFF. The DNA for the CDR3 is TGTGCCAGCAGCTTAGTAGGGGCTCGTGAAAAACTGTTTTTT.